The sequence of this TCR beta chain was determined in a study of T cells after posttransplantation cyclophosphamide. General observations from the study: Blood and skin or GI T cell repertoires showed limited TRB overlap. Recipient CMV seropositivity and CMV reactivation strongly tracked TRB clonality.

With regard to this clone: The antigen remains undetermined.

The V gene lost 5 bases and the J gene lost 3 bases, with 16 bases spanning the gap. Germline-derived CDR1 and CDR2 are SGHVS and FQNEAQ. This CDR3 comprises 15 residues. Sequencing used immunoSEQ multiplex PCR; TCRdb keeps in-frame clones, though not all of them. The data show 8,500 to 13,000 clones, roughly 80% seen once. Busulfan-fludarabine conditioning, marrow transplant, and cyclophosphamide on days +3 and +4 were administered. V gene TRBV7-8 combines with J gene TRBJ1-1, with D hard to call. The material was PBMCs, obtained after allogeneic stem cell transplant with posttransplant cyclophosphamide. This sequence was found in a female patient aged 50-59 years who received an allogeneic stem cell transplant from a related donor, was CMV-positive, and had no GVHD. The T cells may partly be graft donor cells. The CDR3 nucleotides are TGTGCCAGCAGCCCCGACCCTCTCCGGGACACTGAAGCTTTCTTT. It yields the protein CASSPDPLRDTEAFF.